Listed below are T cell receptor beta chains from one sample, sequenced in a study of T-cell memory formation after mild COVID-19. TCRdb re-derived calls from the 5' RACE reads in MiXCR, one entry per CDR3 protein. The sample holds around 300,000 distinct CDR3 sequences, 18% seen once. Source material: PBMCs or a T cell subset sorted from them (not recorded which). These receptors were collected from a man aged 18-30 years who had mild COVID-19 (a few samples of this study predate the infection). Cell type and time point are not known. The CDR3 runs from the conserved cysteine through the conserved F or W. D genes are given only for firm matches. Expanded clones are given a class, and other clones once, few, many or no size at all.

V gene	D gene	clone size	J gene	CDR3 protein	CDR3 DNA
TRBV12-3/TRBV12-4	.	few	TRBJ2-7	CASSFDRSSYEQYF	TGTGCCAGCAGTTTTGACAGGTCCTCCTACGAGCAGTACTTC
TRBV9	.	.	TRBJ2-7	CASSVAGGAGYEQYF	TGTGCCAGCAGCGTAGCTGGGGGGGCAGGCTACGAGCAGTACTTC
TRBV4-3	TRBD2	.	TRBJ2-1	CASSQVGLAGPLDNEQFF	TGCGCCAGCAGCCAAGTTGGACTAGCGGGACCGTTAGACAATGAGCAGTTCTTC
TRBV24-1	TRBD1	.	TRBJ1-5	CATSDSQGSSNQPQHF	TGTGCCACCAGTGACTCACAGGGGTCAAGCAATCAGCCCCAGCATTTT
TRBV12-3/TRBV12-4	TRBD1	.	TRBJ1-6	CASSFDRVNSPLHF	TGTGCCAGCAGTTTTGACAGGGTGAATTCACCCCTCCACTTT
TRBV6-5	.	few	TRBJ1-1	CASSWPGSDAEAFF	TGTGCCAGCAGTTGGCCGGGTTCTGACGCTGAAGCTTTCTTT
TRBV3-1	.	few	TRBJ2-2	CASRGWGSSGAAGELFF	TGTGCCAGCAGAGGGTGGGGGAGCAGCGGCGCCGCCGGGGAGCTGTTTTTT
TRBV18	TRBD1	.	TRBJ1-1	CASSILTGGGEAFF	TGTGCCAGCTCAATCCTAACAGGGGGCGGTGAAGCTTTCTTT
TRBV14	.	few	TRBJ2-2	CASSPGMVTGELFF	TGTGCCAGCAGCCCGGGAATGGTCACCGGGGAGCTGTTTTTT
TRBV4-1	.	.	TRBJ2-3	CASSSRGRGVGDTQYF	TGCGCCAGCAGCTCCCGGGGTCGAGGCGTCGGGGATACGCAGTATTTT
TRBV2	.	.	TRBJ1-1	CASSEQGPGNTEAFF	TGTGCCAGCAGTGAACAGGGTCCAGGTAACACTGAAGCTTTCTTT
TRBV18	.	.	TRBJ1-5	CASSPREEQWSINQPQHF	TGTGCCAGCTCACCTAGGGAGGAGCAGTGGTCCATCAATCAGCCCCAGCATTTT
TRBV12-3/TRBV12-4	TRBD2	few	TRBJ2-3	CASSFLRGAGTDTQYF	TGTGCCAGCAGTTTCTTGCGGGGGGCGGGAACAGATACGCAGTATTTT
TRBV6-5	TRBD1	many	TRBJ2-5	CASSADRGQTQYF	TGTGCCAGCAGTGCTGACAGGGGGCAGACCCAGTACTTC
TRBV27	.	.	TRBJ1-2	CASSLGPNYGYTF	TGTGCCAGCAGTTTGGGACCTAACTATGGCTACACCTTC
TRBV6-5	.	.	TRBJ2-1	CASSYSQKLNEQFF	TGTGCCAGCAGTTACTCCCAGAAGCTGAATGAGCAGTTCTTC
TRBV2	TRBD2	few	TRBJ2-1	CASRASGAYNEQFF	TGTGCCAGCAGGGCTAGCGGGGCCTACAATGAGCAGTTCTTC
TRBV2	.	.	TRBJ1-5	CASSGARMTSRFQPQHF	TGTGCCAGCAGTGGCGCACGCATGACGTCGCGGTTCCAGCCCCAGCATTTT
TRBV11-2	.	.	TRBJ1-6	CASSLSRGLNSPLHF	TGTGCCAGCAGCTTGAGTAGGGGCCTTAATTCACCCCTCCACTTT
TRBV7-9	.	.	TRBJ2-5	CASSLAGTQGETQYF	TGTGCCAGCAGCTTAGCCGGGACTCAGGGAGAGACCCAGTACTTC